The 14 T cell receptor beta chains below come from one sample, sequenced in a study of T cells in Graves' hyperthyroidism and ophthalmopathy. The TCR beta CDR3 regions underwent amplification using RNA transcripts as the source. A set of HTBI primers served as the primers for a first-round RT-PCR of the TCR CDR3. A single record per CDR3 protein comes from TCRdb applying MiXCR to the multiplex PCR reads. The sample gives 690,000 or so distinct CDR3 sequences, around a sixth of which show up once; over 15% is in the top ten. The sequencing input was blood. These receptors originate from a woman aged 45-60 years with Graves' hyperthyroidism that later progressed to Graves' ophthalmopathy.

This clonotype was picked up many times. The CDR3 bases are TGCAGTGCCACGCCTACAGGGATATATAATTCACCCCTCCACTTT. Its translation is CSATPTGIYNSPLHF. The V gene is TRBV20-1, the J gene TRBJ1-6; tentative D call: TRBD1 (6 bases). In germline, CDR1 is DFQATT, CDR2 SNEGSKA (reference sequence). The CDR3 runs to 15 residues. V was cut by 6 bases and J by 4 bases, with 16 bases left in between.

This clonotype was counted between two and nine times. This sequence joins TRBV5-1 and TRBJ1-4, with D unclear. CDR3 length: 12 residues. CDR1 SGHRS and CDR2 YFSETQ come from the germline V gene. Trimming stripped 4 bases from V and 6 bases from J, with 7 bases between. DNA of the CDR3: TGCGCCAGCAGCAAGGAAGATGAAAAACTGTTTTTT. Translated: CASSKEDEKLFF.

This clonotype was observed once. The chain uses TRBV5-6 and TRBJ2-2; no firm D call. There are 14 residues in the CDR3. The V and J ends lost 2 bases and 2 bases respectively, with 7 bases between them. Germline-derived CDR1 and CDR2 are SGHDT and YYEEEE. CDR3 sequence reads: CASSFSLNTGELFF. Here the CDR3 DNA reads TGTGCCAGCAGCTTCAGTCTCAACACCGGGGAGCTGTTTTTT.

This clonotype was counted between two and nine times. CDR3: CASSQDGPAETQYF. The CDR3 nucleotides are TGTGCCAGCAGCCAAGATGGCCCCGCAGAGACCCAGTACTTC. V usage is TRBV4-2 and J usage is TRBJ2-5; no clear D gene. Trimming cost V 0 bases and J 4 bases, with 9 bases left between them. The CDR3 spans 14 residues. Germline V lookup: CDR1 LGHNA, CDR2 YNFKEQ.

This clonotype was found many times. The chain carries TRBV12-3 or TRBV12-4 and TRBJ2-2; the D call may be TRBD1 or TRBD2 (5 bases each). The CDR3 totals 15 residues. Trimming stripped 3 bases from V and 2 bases from J, with 10 bases between. Here the CDR3 DNA reads TGTGCCAGCAGTTTGGGGGTATTCAACACCGGGGAGCTGTTTTTT. Its protein product is CASSLGVFNTGELFF.

The chain has TRBV5-1 and TRBJ2-5; 11 nucleotides line up with TRBD2. Germline assignment: CDR1 SGHRS and CDR2 YFSETQ. This CDR3 has 17 residues. Unmatched junction bases numbered 6, after V lost 0 bases and J lost 2 bases. CDR3 nucleotide sequence: TGCGCCAGCAGCTTGGTTACTAGCGGGGGAGTTCAAGAGACCCAGTACTTC. The encoded protein is CASSLVTSGGVQETQYF.

The chain is built from TRBV5-8 and TRBJ1-1; no reliable D call. The CDR3 is 15 amino acids. The V end lost 4 bases, the J end lost 0 bases, and 13 bases lay between the germline ends. The germline V gene has CDR1 SGHTS and CDR2 YDEGEE. The CDR3 nucleotides are TGTGCCAGCAGCATGTCAAGTTTTATGAACACTGAAGCTTTCTTT. Translating it yields CASSMSSFMNTEAFF.

This clonotype has just a few counts. The CDR3 bases are TGCGCCAGCAGCCAGCGCACGGGTACTGAAGCTTTCTTT. Residues: CASSQRTGTEAFF. The rearrangement uses TRBV4-1 and TRBJ1-1, with D hard to call. This CDR3 spans 13 amino acids. V lost 3 bases and J 5 bases, leaving 10 bases between the germline ends. Germline V gene sequence: CDR1 MGHRA, CDR2 YSYEKL.

About this clonotype itself: The junction shows a germline mismatch at one end, possibly a read error. The chain is built from TRBV5-1 and TRBJ2-3; D possibly corresponds to TRBD2 (7 bases). CDR1 SGHRS and CDR2 YFSETQ come from the germline V gene. This CDR3 is 14 amino acids long. The CDR3 here is CASGVGGPKDTQYF. The CDR3 DNA is TGTGCCAGCGGGGTCGGGGGGCCGAAAGATACGCAGTATTTT.

In its sample, this clonotype was seen a few times. The rearrangement uses TRBV6-6 and TRBJ2-5; no reliable D call. This CDR3 has 14 residues. Germline V gene sequence: CDR1 MNHNY, CDR2 SVGAGI (reference sequence). V was shortened by 2 bases and J by 2 bases, with 9 bases between the two germline ends. The CDR3 DNA follows: TGTGCCAGCAGTTACGTTGCCGTGCAAGAGACCCAGTACTTC. Protein: CASSYVAVQETQYF.

The table lists this clonotype with many counts. This chain uses TRBV7-9 with TRBJ1-4, with D hard to call. The V end was cut by 1 base, the J end by 8 bases, with 14 bases between. CDR1 is SEHNR, CDR2 FQNEAQ, per germline (reference sequence). The CDR3 extends over 15 amino acids. This CDR3 reads CASSLVSGREEKLFF. The DNA for the CDR3 is TGTGCCAGCAGCTTAGTCTCCGGGAGGGAGGAAAAACTGTTTTTT.

The sample holds a few counts of this clonotype. The chain employs TRBV27 and TRBJ1-6; 8 bases agree with TRBD1. Germline trimming cut 3 bases from V and 3 bases from J; bases unmatched to any gene: 7. In germline, CDR1 is MNHEY, CDR2 SMNVEV (reference sequence). This CDR3 region has 17 residues. The CDR3 DNA reads as TGTGCCAGCAGTTTCCGCCGACAGGGGCTCTATAATTCACCCCTCCACTTT. It encodes CASSFRRQGLYNSPLHF.

Notes on this clonotype: A read error may explain this, as a much larger clone is one base away. The chain couples TRBV3-1 to TRBJ1-6; a possible D gene is TRBD1 (5 bases). The CDR3 has 14 amino acids. CDR1 and CDR2 (germline): LGHDT, YNNKEL (reference sequence). Here the CDR3 DNA reads TGTACCAGCAGCCAAGAAATGAGGGGTTCACCCCTCCACTTT. This codes for CTSSQEMRGSPLHF. The variable domain in full, with the rest retrieved from reference TRBV3-1 and TRBJ1-6, is DTAVSQTPKYLVTQMGNDKSIKCEQNLGHDTMYWYKQDSKKFLKIMFSYNNKELIINETVPNRFSPKSPDKAHLNLHINSLELGDSAVYFCTSSQEMRGSPLHFGNGTRLTVT.

This clonotype has a handful of counts. The rearrangement links TRBV7-2 to TRBJ2-1; 12 bases are shared with TRBD2. The ends lost 2 bases at V and 9 bases at J; junction bases unmatched: 2. The V gene's germline CDR1 is SGHTA and CDR2 FQGNSA. The CDR3 totals 14 residues. The CDR3 loop reads CASSLLAGGGEQFF. DNA for the CDR3: TGTGCCAGCAGCTTACTAGCGGGGGGGGGTGAGCAGTTCTTC.